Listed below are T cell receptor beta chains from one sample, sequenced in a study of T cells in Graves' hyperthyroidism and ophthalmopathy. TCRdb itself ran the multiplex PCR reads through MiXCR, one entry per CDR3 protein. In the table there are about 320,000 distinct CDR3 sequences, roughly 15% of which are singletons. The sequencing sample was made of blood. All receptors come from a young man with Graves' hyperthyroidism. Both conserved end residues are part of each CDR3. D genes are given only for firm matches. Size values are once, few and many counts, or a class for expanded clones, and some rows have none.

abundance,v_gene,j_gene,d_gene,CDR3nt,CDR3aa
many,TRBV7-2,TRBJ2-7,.,TGTGCCAGCAGCTTTAATACTCGTGGGACCTACGAGCAGTACTTC,CASSFNTRGTYEQYF
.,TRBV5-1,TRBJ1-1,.,TGCGCCAGCAGCTTGGAACAAATGGTGAGGACTGAAGCTTTCTTT,CASSLEQMVRTEAFF
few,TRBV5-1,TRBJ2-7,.,TGCGCCAGCAGCTCTCGGACAGCCTACGAGCAGTACTTC,CASSSRTAYEQYF
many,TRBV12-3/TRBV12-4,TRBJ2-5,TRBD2,TGTGCCAGCAGGGCCGGGACTAGCCAGGCCCAGTACTTC,CASRAGTSQAQYF
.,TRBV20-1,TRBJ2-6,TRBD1,TGCAGTGCTAGGACTCTCGGGACAGGACGCTTCTCTGGGGCCTACGTCCTGACTTTC,CSARTLGTGRFSGAYVLTF
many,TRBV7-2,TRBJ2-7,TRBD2,TGTGCCAGCAGCTTGGAAGCGGGAGGCTCCTACGAGCAGTACTTC,CASSLEAGGSYEQYF
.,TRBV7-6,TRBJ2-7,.,TGTGCCAGCAGCTTATTTGCGGGGTCCTACGAGCAGTACTTC,CASSLFAGSYEQYF
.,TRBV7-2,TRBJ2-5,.,TGTGCCAGCAGCTTACCGGGTAGATTGGAGACCCAGTACTTC,CASSLPGRLETQYF
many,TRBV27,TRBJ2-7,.,TGTGCCAGCAGTGGGGGACTCGCTTACGAGCAGTACTTC,CASSGGLAYEQYF
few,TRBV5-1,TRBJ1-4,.,TGCGCCAGCAGCCCCGGGACGGCGGGAGAAAAACTGTTTTTT,CASSPGTAGEKLFF
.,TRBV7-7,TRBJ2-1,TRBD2,TGTGCTAGCAGCCCGGGACTAGCGGGAGGAGAACGGAACAATGAGCAGTTCTTC,CASSPGLAGGERNNEQFF
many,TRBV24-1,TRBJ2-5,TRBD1,TGTGCCACCAGTGATCCCTTATCGGACAGGAGGGAGACCCAGTACTTC,CATSDPLSDRRETQYF
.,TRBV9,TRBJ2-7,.,TGTGCCAGCAGCTCACTAGGGGGGCGTTCGGGCGAGCAGTACTTC,CASSSLGGRSGEQYF
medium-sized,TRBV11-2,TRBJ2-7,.,TGTGCCAGCAGCATAGGAACCGGGACGGTCTACGAGCAGTACTTC,CASSIGTGTVYEQYF
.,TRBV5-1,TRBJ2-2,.,TGCGCCAGCAGCCCCTATGGGGGTCCCGGGGAGCTGTTTTTT,CASSPYGGPGELFF
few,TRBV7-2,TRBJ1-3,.,TGTGCCAGCAGATCCGACATACTCTCTGGAAACACCATATATTTT,CASRSDILSGNTIYF
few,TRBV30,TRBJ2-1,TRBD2,TGTGCCTGGAGTTCACTAGCGGGAGGCATTGAGCAGTTCTTC,CAWSSLAGGIEQFF
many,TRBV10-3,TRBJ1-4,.,TGTGCCATCGGGGAGCGGCATGAAAAACTGTTTTTT,CAIGERHEKLFF
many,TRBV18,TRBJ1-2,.,TGTGCCAGCTCACCAGGCTGGGGGCCGAGTGGCTACACCTTC,CASSPGWGPSGYTF
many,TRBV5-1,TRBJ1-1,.,TGCGCCAGCAGCTTGGCGGGGTCGGGGAACACTGAAGCTTTCTTT,CASSLAGSGNTEAFF
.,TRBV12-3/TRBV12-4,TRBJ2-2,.,TGTGCCAGCAGCCCATCCGGGACCCGTCCCGGGGAGCTGTTTTTT,CASSPSGTRPGELFF
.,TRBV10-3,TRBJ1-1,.,TGTGCCATCAGTGAGGGGGCAGTTGAAGCTTTCTTT,CAISEGAVEAFF
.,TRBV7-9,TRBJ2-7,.,TGTGCCAGCAGCTTACGTCCGGACAGCATCCCGGAAGAGCAGTACTTC,CASSLRPDSIPEEQYF
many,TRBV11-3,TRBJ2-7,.,TGTGCCAGCAGCTTAGATCCAGGCACCTACGAGCAGTACTTC,CASSLDPGTYEQYF